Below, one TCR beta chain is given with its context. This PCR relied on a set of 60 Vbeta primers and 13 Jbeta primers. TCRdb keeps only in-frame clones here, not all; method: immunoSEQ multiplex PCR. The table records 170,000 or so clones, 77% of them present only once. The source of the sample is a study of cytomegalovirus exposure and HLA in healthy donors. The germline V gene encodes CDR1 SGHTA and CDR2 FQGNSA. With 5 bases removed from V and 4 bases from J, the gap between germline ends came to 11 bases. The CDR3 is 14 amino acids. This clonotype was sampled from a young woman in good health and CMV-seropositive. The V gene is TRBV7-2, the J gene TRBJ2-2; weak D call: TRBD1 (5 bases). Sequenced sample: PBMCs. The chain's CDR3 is CASSVRTPTGELFF. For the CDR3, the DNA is TGTGCCAGCAGCGTAAGGACACCCACCGGGGAGCTGTTTTTT.